These 24 T cell receptor beta chains were sequenced from one sample in a study of CD8+ T cells in alopecia areata. Indicated treatment: oral pan-JAK inhibitor, 5-10 mg twice daily. Extracted from the samples, RNA was reverse transcribed into cDNA to serve as the sequencing template. Method: immunoSEQ multiplex PCR; TCRdb's copy keeps in-frame clones and lacks some. The sample comprises 150,000 to 200,000 clones, about 54% of which are singletons, and around 16% rests with the top ten. The sequenced sample was CD4+ T cells sorted from blood, obtained at week 56, from a patient treated with tofacitinib. These receptors all stem from a human donor with alopecia areata.

The chain recombines TRBV29-1 with TRBJ1-4; 8 bases fit TRBD1. Germline CDR1 and CDR2: SQVTM and ANQGSEA. The CDR3 runs to 11 residues. V shed 6 bases, J shed 10 bases, and the junction held 4 bases outside the gene matches. The chain's CDR3 is CSVTGEGKLFF. CDR3 in DNA: TGCAGCGTGACAGGGGAGGGAAAACTGTTTTTT.

The CDR3 DNA follows: TGTGCCAGCACAAGTGTCGGAGAAGCCGGGGAGCTGTTTTTT. Protein: CASTSVGEAGELFF. The chain combines TRBV5-6 with TRBJ2-2; D call uncertain. The CDR3 extends over 14 amino acids. V was clipped by 6 bases and J by 6 bases, with 15 bases between them. Germline CDR1 SGHDT, CDR2 YYEEEE. The whole variable domain, remainder taken from reference TRBV5-6 and TRBJ2-2, is DAGVTQSPTHLIKTRGQQVTLRCSPKSGHDTVSWYQQALGQGPQFIFQYYEEEERQRGNFPDRFSGHQFPNYSSELNVNALLLGDSALYLCASTSVGEAGELFFGEGSRLTVL.

The chain combines TRBV7-9 with TRBJ2-7; unclear D gene. The CDR3 length is 11 residues. Germline CDR1 reads SEHNR; CDR2 reads FQNEAQ (reference sequence). The germline V and J ends were trimmed by 5 bases and 4 bases, with 6 bases remaining between them. The CDR3 coding sequence is TGTGCCAGCAGCCGCGGTTACGAGCAGTACTTC. Translation gives CASSRGYEQYF.

The rearrangement joins TRBV7-9 to TRBJ1-5; D uncertain. V lost 1 base and J 1 base, leaving 5 bases between the germline ends. The CDR3 loop spans 14 amino acids. From germline, CDR1 is SEHNR and CDR2 FQNEAQ (reference sequence). In DNA, the CDR3 is TGTGCCAGCAGCTTAGAACAGAGCAATCAGCCCCAGCATTTT. It codes for CASSLEQSNQPQHF. Filled out from reference TRBV7-9 and TRBJ1-5, the complete variable domain reads DTGVSQNPRHKITKRGQNVTFRCDPISEHNRLYWYRQTLGQGPEFLTYFQNEAQLEKSRLLSDRFSAERPKGSFSTLEIQRTEQGDSAMYLCASSLEQSNQPQHFGDGTRLSIL.

This sequence joins TRBV2 and TRBJ2-7, with no clear D. CDR3 length equals 11 residues. With 3 bases removed from V and 4 bases from J, the gap between germline ends came to 4 bases. Germline V gene sequence: CDR1 SNHLY, CDR2 FYNNEI. CDR3 sequence reads: CASSELYEQYF. The CDR3 region has the DNA TGTGCCAGCAGTGAGTTATACGAGCAGTACTTC.

The genes are TRBV4-1 and TRBJ2-1; 10 bases are a match to TRBD2. Losses at the gene ends were 2 bases for V and 7 bases for J; bases not matched to a gene: 8. CDR3 length: 16 residues. Per germline, CDR1 MGHRA and CDR2 YSYEKL. The CDR3 reads CASSQPRSSGGNEQFF. For the CDR3, the DNA is TGCGCCAGCAGCCAACCCCGTAGTAGCGGGGGGAATGAGCAGTTCTTC.

The chain is built from TRBV29-1 and TRBJ2-7; TRBD1 or TRBD2 may be the D gene (6 bases each). V lost 5 bases to trimming and J lost 0 bases, with 11 bases between them. The CDR3 has 13 amino acids. CDR1 and CDR2 (germline): SQVTM, ANQGSEA. The CDR3 DNA reads as TGCAGCGTTAGGGGGGCTTTCTCCTACGAGCAGTACTTC. This codes for CSVRGAFSYEQYF.

Details on this clone: At the DNA level, this CDR3 is encoded by other sequences in the same sample as well. CDR3 DNA sequence: TGTGCCAGCAGTTACTCGGGAGAGACCCAGTACTTC. This gives the protein CASSYSGETQYF. This sequence joins TRBV6-5 and TRBJ2-5; D unresolved. V lost 0 bases to trimming and J lost 4 bases, with 3 bases between them. Germline lookup yields CDR1 MNHEY and CDR2 SVGAGI. This CDR3 region has 12 residues.

This clone came up a few times. The chain has TRBV30 and TRBJ2-7, with D possibly matching TRBD1 (5 bases). Germline V gene lookup returns CDR1 GTSNPN and CDR2 SVGIG (reference sequence). V was trimmed by 5 bases and J by 0 bases, leaving 8 bases between them. The CDR3 consists of 12 residues. The CDR3 loop is CAWGDSSYEQYF. CDR3 DNA sequence: TGTGCCTGGGGTGACAGCTCCTACGAGCAGTACTTC.

The genes are TRBV2 and TRBJ1-6, with no clear D. The length of the CDR3 is 13 residues. Germline V gives CDR1 SNHLY, CDR2 FYNNEI. V dropped 6 bases and J dropped 8 bases, with 11 bases sitting between them. CDR3 DNA: TGTGCCAGCAGCTCAAAAAAGGATTCACCCCTCCACTTT. Translated: CASSSKKDSPLHF.

The rearrangement links TRBV18 to TRBJ2-7; no clear D. CDR1 KGHSH and CDR2 LQKENI come from the germline V gene. V lost 2 bases and J 6 bases, leaving 11 bases between the germline ends. The CDR3 is 13 residues long. CDR3 in amino acids: CASSPGQDGEQYF. CDR3 in DNA: TGTGCCAGCTCACCAGGGCAGGATGGCGAGCAGTACTTC.

In this sample, this clone turned up a few times. This chain joins TRBV7-9 and TRBJ1-4; tentatively, D is TRBD1 (5 bases). Germline loops: CDR1 SEHNR, CDR2 FQNEAQ (reference sequence). CDR3 length equals 16 residues. Deletions cut 4 bases from V and 0 bases from J, with 12 bases between. In DNA form, the CDR3 reads TGTGCCAGCAGCTCTCGTCAGGGTTCAACTAATGAAAAACTGTTTTTT. Translated, it gives CASSSRQGSTNEKLFF.

This clone appeared a single time. The rearrangement joins TRBV23-1 to TRBJ1-5; possible D gene TRBD1, 5 bases. TRBV23-1 is an open reading frame, and its role is uncertain. CDR3 size: 13 residues. The germline V and J ends were trimmed by 6 bases and 6 bases, with 12 bases remaining between them. The CDR3 spells CASRVEGSQPQHF. CDR3 coding DNA: TGCGCCAGCAGGGTCGAGGGGAGTCAGCCCCAGCATTTT.

The chain uses TRBV9 and TRBJ2-3; TRBD1 matches 11 bases. The germline V gene has CDR1 SGDLS and CDR2 YYNGEE. This CDR3 has 15 amino acids. Trimming removed 4 bases from V and 2 bases from J; junction bases left unmatched: 3. The CDR3: CASSPGQGVTDTQYF. The CDR3 nucleotides read TGTGCCAGCAGCCCGGGACAGGGGGTCACAGATACGCAGTATTTT. The whole variable domain, remainder taken from reference TRBV9 and TRBJ2-3, is DSGVTQTPKHLITATGQRVTLRCSPRSGDLSVYWYQQSLDQGLQFLIQYYNGEERAKGNILERFSAQQFPDLHSELNLSSLELGDSALYFCASSPGQGVTDTQYFGPGTRLTVL.

A few counts support this clone. This chain joins TRBV5-1 and TRBJ1-2; 7 nucleotides agree with TRBD1. CDR3 length equals 15 residues. Germline lookup yields CDR1 SGHRS and CDR2 YFSETQ. The ends lost 4 bases at V and 0 bases at J; junction bases unmatched: 6. CDR3 in DNA: TGCGCCAGCAGCATGACAGGGCAAACTAACTATGGCTACACCTTC. It yields the protein CASSMTGQTNYGYTF. Variable domain in full (rest from reference TRBV5-1 and TRBJ1-2): KAGVTQTPRYLIKTRGQQVTLSCSPISGHRSVSWYQQTPGQGLQFLFEYFSETQRNKGNFPGRFSGRQFSNSRSEMNVSTLELGDSALYLCASSMTGQTNYGYTFGSGTRLTVV.

This rearrangement joins TRBV19 to TRBJ2-3; no firm D call. Germline CDR1 reads LNHDA; CDR2 reads SQIVND (reference sequence). Trimming took 9 bases from V and 0 from J, leaving 10 bases between them. The CDR3 length is 13 residues. The CDR3 sequence is CASAAASTDTQYF. The CDR3 nucleotides read TGTGCCAGCGCGGCCGCTAGCACAGATACGCAGTATTTT.

The chain combines TRBV7-9 with TRBJ1-1; tentatively, D is TRBD1 (5 bases). Trimming left V 5 bases short and J 6 bases short, with 16 bases between. The length of the CDR3 is 14 residues. From germline, CDR1 is SEHNR and CDR2 FQNEAQ (reference sequence). The CDR3 DNA reads as TGTGCCAGCAGCCCAGGGTGGGGATCGGCTGAAGCTTTCTTT. It translates to CASSPGWGSAEAFF.

V usage is TRBV27 and J usage is TRBJ1-4, with 9 bases fitting TRBD1. The CDR3 is made up of 14 amino acids. The germline V gene has CDR1 MNHEY and CDR2 SMNVEV (reference sequence). Trimming removed 6 bases from V and 8 bases from J; junction bases left unmatched: 7. The CDR3 bases are TGTGCCAGCAGGCGCGGGACAGGGTACGAAAAACTGTTTTTT. Translating gives CASRRGTGYEKLFF.

The chain employs TRBV30 and TRBJ1-6; D remains unclear. V lost 7 bases, J lost 7 bases, and 17 bases lay in between. Germline V gene sequence: CDR1 GTSNPN, CDR2 SVGIG (reference sequence). The CDR3 spans 14 residues. DNA for the CDR3: TGTGCCTCTTTCCCAAAAAACGGAAATTCACCCCTCCACTTT. Protein: CASFPKNGNSPLHF.

This clone was seen once. J is TRBJ1-2 and V is TRBV4-1; D is undetermined. V was clipped by 0 bases and J by 6 bases, with 11 bases between them. The CDR3 length is 14 residues. Looked up from germline, CDR1 is MGHRA and CDR2 is YSYEKL. In nucleotides, the CDR3 is TGCGCCAGCAGCCAAGATCTGGGCACAAATGGCTACACCTTC. This encodes CASSQDLGTNGYTF.

This sequence joins TRBV6-1 and TRBJ1-6, with D perhaps matching TRBD1 (6 bases). Germline CDR1 is MNHNS and CDR2 is SASEGT. The CDR3 is 14 residues long. Trimming left V 8 bases short and J 5 bases short, with 13 bases between. CDR3 protein: CASRATGNNSPLHF. The CDR3 DNA reads as TGTGCCAGCCGAGCGACAGGAAATAATTCACCCCTCCACTTT.

The chain links TRBV7-3 to TRBJ2-5, with 10 bases identical to TRBD2. Germline V lookup: CDR1 SGHTA, CDR2 FQGTGA. The junction had 7 bases not matched to a gene; V was cut back by 5 bases and J by 4 bases. This CDR3 comprises 15 residues. For the CDR3, the DNA is TGTGCCAGCAGCCCGAGCGGGGGGGTTGGAGAGACCCAGTACTTC. It is translated as CASSPSGGVGETQYF.

V is TRBV25-1 and J is TRBJ2-5; 7 bases line up with TRBD1. Germline CDR1 reads MGHDK; CDR2 reads SYGVNS. The CDR3 is 16 residues long. V was pared by 8 bases and J by 7 bases, with 19 bases of the junction left unmatched. CDR3 DNA: TGTGCCAGCCCCCAACCCGGGACAGAGAAGAGAGGGACCCAGTACTTC. This codes for CASPQPGTEKRGTQYF.

The chain recombines TRBV5-6 with TRBJ2-7, with D unresolved. CDR1 and CDR2 from the germline V gene are SGHDT and YYEEEE. The CDR3 spans 11 residues. Trimming took off 4 bases at V and 3 bases at J, with 5 bases between the two ends. CDR3 coding DNA: TGTGCCAGCAGCGCGCTCTACGAGCAGTACTTC. Translating gives CASSALYEQYF. Full variable domain (rest looked up from reference TRBV5-6 and TRBJ2-7): DAGVTQSPTHLIKTRGQQVTLRCSPKSGHDTVSWYQQALGQGPQFIFQYYEEEERQRGNFPDRFSGHQFPNYSSELNVNALLLGDSALYLCASSALYEQYFGPGTRLTVT.